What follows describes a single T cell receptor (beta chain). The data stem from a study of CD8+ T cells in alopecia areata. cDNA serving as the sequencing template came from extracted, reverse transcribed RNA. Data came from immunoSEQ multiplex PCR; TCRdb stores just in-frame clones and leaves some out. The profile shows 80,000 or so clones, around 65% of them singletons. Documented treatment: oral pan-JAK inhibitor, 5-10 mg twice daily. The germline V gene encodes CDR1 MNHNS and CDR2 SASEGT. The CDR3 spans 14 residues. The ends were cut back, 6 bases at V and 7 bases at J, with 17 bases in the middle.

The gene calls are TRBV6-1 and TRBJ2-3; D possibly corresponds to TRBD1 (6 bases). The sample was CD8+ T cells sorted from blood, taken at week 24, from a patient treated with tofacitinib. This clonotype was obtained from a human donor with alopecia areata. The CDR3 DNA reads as TGTGCCAGCAGACCCGGGACACCCGGGAATACGCAGTATTTT. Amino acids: CASRPGTPGNTQYF.